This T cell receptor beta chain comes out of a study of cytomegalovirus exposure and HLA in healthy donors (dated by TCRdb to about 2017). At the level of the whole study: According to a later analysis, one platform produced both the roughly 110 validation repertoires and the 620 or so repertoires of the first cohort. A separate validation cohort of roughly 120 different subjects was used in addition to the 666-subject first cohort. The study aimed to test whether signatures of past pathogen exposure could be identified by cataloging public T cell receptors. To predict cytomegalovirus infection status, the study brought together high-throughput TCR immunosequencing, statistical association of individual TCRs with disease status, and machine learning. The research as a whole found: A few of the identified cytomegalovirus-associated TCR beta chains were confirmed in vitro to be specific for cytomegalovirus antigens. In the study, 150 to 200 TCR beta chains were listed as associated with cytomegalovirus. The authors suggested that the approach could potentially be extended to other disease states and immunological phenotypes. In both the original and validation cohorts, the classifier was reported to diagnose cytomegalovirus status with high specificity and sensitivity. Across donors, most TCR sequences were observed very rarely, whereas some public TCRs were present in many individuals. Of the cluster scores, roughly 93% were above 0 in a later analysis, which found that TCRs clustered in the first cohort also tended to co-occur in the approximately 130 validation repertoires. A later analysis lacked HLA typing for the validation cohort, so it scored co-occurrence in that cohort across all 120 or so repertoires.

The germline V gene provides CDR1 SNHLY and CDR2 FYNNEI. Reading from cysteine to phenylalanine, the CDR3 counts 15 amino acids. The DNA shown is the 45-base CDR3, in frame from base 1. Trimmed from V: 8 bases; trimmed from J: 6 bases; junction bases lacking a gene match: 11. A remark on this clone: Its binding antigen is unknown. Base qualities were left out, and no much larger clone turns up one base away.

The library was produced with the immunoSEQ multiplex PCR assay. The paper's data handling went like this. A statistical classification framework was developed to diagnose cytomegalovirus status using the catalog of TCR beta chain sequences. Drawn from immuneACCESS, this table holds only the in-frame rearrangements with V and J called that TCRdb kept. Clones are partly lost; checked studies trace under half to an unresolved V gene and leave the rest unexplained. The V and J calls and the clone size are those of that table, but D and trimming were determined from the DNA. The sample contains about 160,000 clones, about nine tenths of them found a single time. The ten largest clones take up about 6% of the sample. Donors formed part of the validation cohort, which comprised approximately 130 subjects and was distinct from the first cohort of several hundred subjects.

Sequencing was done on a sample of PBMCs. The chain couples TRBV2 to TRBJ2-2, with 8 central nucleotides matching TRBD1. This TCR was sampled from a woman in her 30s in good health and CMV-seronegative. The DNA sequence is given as TGTGCCAGCGGACGACAGGGGAAAAGGTCCGGGGAGCTGTTTTTT. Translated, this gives CASGRQGKRSGELFF.